The rows below give T cell receptor beta chains drawn from one sample of a study of blood T cell repertoires in COVID-19. Sequenced by immunoSEQ multiplex PCR; TCRdb stores in-frame clones only, minus some. Of just over 60,000 clones listed, around 85% are singletons. Sample: peripheral blood. These receptors were obtained from a man aged 60-69 years with acute or convalescent COVID-19. CDR3s include the opening cysteine and the closing phenylalanine or tryptophan. Each record gives: D gene, V gene, clone size, J gene, CDR3 DNA, CDR3 protein. A D gene is named only where the DNA matches it firmly. Rows give clone size only sometimes, using once, few, many, or a class for an expanded clone.

TRBD2	TRBV9	NA	TRBJ2-7	TGTGCCAGCAGCGGCGGGGGGGAAGGCTCCTACGAGCAGTACTTC	CASSGGGEGSYEQYF
NA	TRBV4-2	NA	TRBJ1-4	TGTGCCAGCAGCCAAGATCGACAGTCTCTGAGACTGTTTTTT	CASSQDRQSLRLFF
NA	TRBV7-2	few	TRBJ2-7	TGTGCCAGCAGCTCCTCCCAGGTCACCTACTCCTACGAGCAGTACTTC	CASSSSQVTYSYEQYF
TRBD2	TRBV29-1	NA	TRBJ2-7	TGCAGCGCCTCCTTAAAGGCGGGAGGGCCTAACGAGCAGTACTTC	CSASLKAGGPNEQYF
TRBD2	TRBV9	NA	TRBJ2-2	TGTGCCAGCAGCCCCCGGGTAGCGGGAGACACCGGGGAGCTGTTTTTT	CASSPRVAGDTGELFF
TRBD2	TRBV25-1	few	TRBJ2-7	TGTGCCAGCAGTGGGCGGGAGTCCTACGAGCAGTACTTC	CASSGRESYEQYF
NA	TRBV19	NA	TRBJ1-2	TGTGCCAGTAGTATCCGCAGGGTGGGTGGCTACACCTTC	CASSIRRVGGYTF
NA	TRBV3-1/TRBV3-2	NA	TRBJ2-7	TGTGCCAGCAGCCTACAGGGAATTCCCTACGAGCAGTACTTC	CASSLQGIPYEQYF
TRBD1	TRBV5-1	NA	TRBJ1-6	TGCGCCAGCAGCTGGCAGGGGGCAAATAATTCACCCCTCCACTTT	CASSWQGANNSPLHF
NA	TRBV5-6	NA	TRBJ2-3	TGTGCCAGCAGCTTGCCTGGCACAGATACGCAGTATTTT	CASSLPGTDTQYF
TRBD1	TRBV2	NA	TRBJ1-5	TGTGCCAGCATAGGGACAGGGACGGGCCCCCAGCATTTT	CASIGTGTGPQHF
NA	TRBV10-3	few	TRBJ1-4	TGTGCCATCAGTGACTACAGGTTGGAAAAACTGTTTTTT	CAISDYRLEKLFF
TRBD2	TRBV3-1/TRBV3-2	NA	TRBJ2-7	TGTGCCAGTGCCTTAGCGGGAGGGAGGCGGAACGAGCAGTACTTC	CASALAGGRRNEQYF
NA	TRBV30	few	TRBJ2-7	TGTGCCTGGATAGCCGGTCGGGGCGAGCAGTACTTC	CAWIAGRGEQYF
TRBD1	TRBV7-7	few	TRBJ2-1	TGTGCTAGCAGCTCTAGACAGGGGGACTACAATGAGCAGTTCTTC	CASSSRQGDYNEQFF
TRBD2	TRBV28	NA	TRBJ2-5	TGTGCCAGCAGTCCCCGGACTAGCGGGGAACAAGAGACCCAGTACTTC	CASSPRTSGEQETQYF
NA	TRBV7-9	NA	TRBJ1-4	TGTGCCAGCAGCTTATGGGCCCCTGGAGGGGAAAAACTGTTTTTT	CASSLWAPGGEKLFF
NA	TRBV18	NA	TRBJ2-7	TGTGCCAGTTCTCCAAACCGGTCAGGTTTTTACGAGCAGTACTTC	CASSPNRSGFYEQYF
NA	TRBV3-1/TRBV3-2	NA	TRBJ2-1	TGTGCCAGCAGCCAAGATCTAGGCGGAGGCGGTGGAGATGAGCAGTTCTTC	CASSQDLGGGGGDEQFF
NA	TRBV11-2	NA	TRBJ1-3	TGTGCCACCGGGGGGGGCGCGGTGGGAAACACCATATATTTT	CATGGGAVGNTIYF
TRBD1	TRBV19	NA	TRBJ2-3	TGTGCCAGTAGTATTCGAGGACAGGGGGCTGCAGATACGCAGTATTTT	CASSIRGQGAADTQYF
TRBD1	TRBV5-1	few	TRBJ1-1	TGCGCCAGCAGCTTGGGCCGGGACAGGGTGACTGAAGCTTTCTTT	CASSLGRDRVTEAFF
NA	TRBV7-2	NA	TRBJ2-7	TGTGCCAGCAGCCGCGACAGGTTAGCGGGTGGTAACGAGCAGTACTTC	CASSRDRLAGGNEQYF
NA	TRBV5-5	NA	TRBJ2-7	TGTGCCAGCAGCGTCCACTCCTACGAGCAGTACTTC	CASSVHSYEQYF
NA	TRBV5-1	NA	TRBJ1-2	TGCGCCAGCAGCCAAAGCCCGACAGCACGGTCGATCTATGGCTACACCTTC	CASSQSPTARSIYGYTF
NA	TRBV5-4	few	TRBJ1-3	TGTGCCACTCACAGGGACACAAGCTCTGGAAACACCATATATTTT	CATHRDTSSGNTIYF
NA	TRBV2	NA	TRBJ2-3	TGTGCCAGCAGTGACGGGGGAGGAAGCACAGATACGCAGTATTTT	CASSDGGGSTDTQYF
TRBD1	TRBV2	NA	TRBJ2-7	TGTGCCAGCAGACATACAGGGGCCCGCTCCTACGAGCAGTACTTC	CASRHTGARSYEQYF
NA	TRBV2	NA	TRBJ1-1	TGTGCCATCAACAAGGGGGAGTTTGCTTTCTTT	CAINKGEFAFF
NA	TRBV6-1	few	TRBJ1-5	TGTGCCAGCAGTGAAGGCACTAATCAGCCCCAGCATTTT	CASSEGTNQPQHF
NA	TRBV5-6	NA	TRBJ1-1	TGTGCCAGCAGCTTTAGGCGGCGGACTGAAGCTTTCTTT	CASSFRRRTEAFF
TRBD1	TRBV19	NA	TRBJ2-3	TGTGCCAGTAGTATCCCAGCCAGGGGGACAGATACGCAGTATTTT	CASSIPARGTDTQYF
TRBD1	TRBV6-5	NA	TRBJ2-1	TGTGCCAGCATCCCCGGGACAGGGCCCCACAATGAGCAGTTCTTC	CASIPGTGPHNEQFF
NA	TRBV9	NA	TRBJ2-2	TGTGCCAGCAGCGTAGATCCAGCGGAGTCCGGGGAGCTGTTTTTT	CASSVDPAESGELFF
TRBD1	TRBV6-1	once	TRBJ1-2	TGTGCCAGCAGTGAAGCGCTGGGACAGGGCTATGGCTACACCTTC	CASSEALGQGYGYTF
TRBD1	TRBV28	once	TRBJ1-3	TGTGCCAGTGCGACAGGGGGCTCTGGAAACACCATATATTTT	CASATGGSGNTIYF
TRBD1	TRBV6-1	NA	TRBJ2-1	TGTGCCAGCAGTGGGAGGACAGGGAGCTCCTACAATGAGCAGTTCTTC	CASSGRTGSSYNEQFF
TRBD2	TRBV6-7	NA	TRBJ2-5	TGTGCCAGCAGTAAGCCGTCGGGACTAGCGGGGGGCCAAGAGACCCAGTACTTC	CASSKPSGLAGGQETQYF
TRBD2	TRBV5-1	NA	TRBJ2-3	TGCGCCAGCAGCTTGGAGGCGGGGGGGCTCACAGATACGCAGTATTTT	CASSLEAGGLTDTQYF
TRBD2	TRBV7-2	NA	TRBJ2-2	TGTGCCAGCAGCTTAGGACTAGCGGGGAATTTAGCGAACACCGGGGAGCTGTTTTTT	CASSLGLAGNLANTGELFF
TRBD2	TRBV18	once	TRBJ2-1	TGTGCCAGCTCTAGGACTAGCGCGACGGATGAGCAGTTCTTC	CASSRTSATDEQFF
TRBD1	TRBV12-3/TRBV12-4	NA	TRBJ2-5	TGTGCCAGCAGTTGGACAGGGCTGACCCAGTACTTC	CASSWTGLTQYF
NA	TRBV7-2	NA	TRBJ1-2	TGTGCCAGCAGCTTAGGAACAGGGTATGGCTATGGCTACACCTTC	CASSLGTGYGYGYTF
TRBD1	TRBV10-2	NA	TRBJ2-4	TGCGCCAGCGGACAGGAGACAGGGAGTGGGGCCAAAAACATTCAGTACTTC	CASGQETGSGAKNIQYF
NA	TRBV7-2	NA	TRBJ2-3	TGTGCCAGCAGCTTAGGGGCAGGGAAAACAGATACGCAGTATTTT	CASSLGAGKTDTQYF
NA	TRBV20-1	NA	TRBJ2-5	TGCAGTGCTAGTCGGACAGCTCGTGAGACCCAGTACTTC	CSASRTARETQYF
NA	TRBV10-2	few	TRBJ1-5	TGCGCCAGCAGTGAGTCCAATAGCAATCAGCCCCAGCATTTT	CASSESNSNQPQHF
NA	TRBV18	few	TRBJ2-7	TGTGCCAGCTCACCAACCCCCAGTCAGAGTTCTACAGGGTACTTC	CASSPTPSQSSTGYF
TRBD2	TRBV28	NA	TRBJ2-7	TGTGCCAGCAGACTCGGGGGGGCAAACTACGAGCAGTACTTC	CASRLGGANYEQYF
NA	TRBV5-6	NA	TRBJ1-5	TGTGCCAGCAGCTTGGGGCAGGGCCTTAGCAATCAGCCCCAGCATTTT	CASSLGQGLSNQPQHF
TRBD1	TRBV19	NA	TRBJ2-7	TGTGCCAGTAGTATACGGGCGGGACAGGGGTACGAGCAGTACTTC	CASSIRAGQGYEQYF
TRBD1	TRBV6-6	NA	TRBJ2-7	TGTGCCAGCAGTCCCGGGACAGACCTCGATTTCTATTACGAGCAGTACTTC	CASSPGTDLDFYYEQYF
NA	TRBV7-2	NA	TRBJ1-2	TGTGCCAGCAGCTTACAGACAGATGGCTACACCTTC	CASSLQTDGYTF